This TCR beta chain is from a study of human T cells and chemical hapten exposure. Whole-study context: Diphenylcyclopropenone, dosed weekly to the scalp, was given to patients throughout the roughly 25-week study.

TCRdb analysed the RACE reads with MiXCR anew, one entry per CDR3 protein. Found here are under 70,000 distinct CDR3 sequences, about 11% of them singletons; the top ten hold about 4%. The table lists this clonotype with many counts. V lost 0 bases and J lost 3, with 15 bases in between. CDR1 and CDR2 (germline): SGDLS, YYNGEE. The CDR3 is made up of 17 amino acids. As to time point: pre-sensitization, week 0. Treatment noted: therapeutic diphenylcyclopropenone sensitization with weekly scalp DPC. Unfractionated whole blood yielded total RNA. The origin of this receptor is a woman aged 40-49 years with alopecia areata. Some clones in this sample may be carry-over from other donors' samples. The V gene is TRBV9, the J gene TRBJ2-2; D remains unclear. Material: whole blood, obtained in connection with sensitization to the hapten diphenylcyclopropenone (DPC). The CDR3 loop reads CASSVAWSGRYTGELFF. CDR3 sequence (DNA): TGTGCCAGCAGCGTAGCATGGAGTGGTCGTTACACCGGGGAGCTGTTTTTT.